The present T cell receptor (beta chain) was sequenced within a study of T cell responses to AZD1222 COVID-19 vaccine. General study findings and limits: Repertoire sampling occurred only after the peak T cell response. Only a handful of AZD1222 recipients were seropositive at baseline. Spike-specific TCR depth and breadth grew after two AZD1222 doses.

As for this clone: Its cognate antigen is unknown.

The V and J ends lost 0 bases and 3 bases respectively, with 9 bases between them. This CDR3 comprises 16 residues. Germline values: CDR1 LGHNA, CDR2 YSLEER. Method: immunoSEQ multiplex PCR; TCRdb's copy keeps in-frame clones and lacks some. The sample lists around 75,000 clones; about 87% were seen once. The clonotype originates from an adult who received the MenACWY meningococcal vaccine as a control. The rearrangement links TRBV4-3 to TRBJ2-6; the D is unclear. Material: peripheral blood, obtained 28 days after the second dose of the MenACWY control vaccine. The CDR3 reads CASSQDPLGGANVLTF. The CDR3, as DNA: TGCGCCAGCAGCCAAGACCCGCTCGGTGGGGCCAACGTCCTGACTTTC.